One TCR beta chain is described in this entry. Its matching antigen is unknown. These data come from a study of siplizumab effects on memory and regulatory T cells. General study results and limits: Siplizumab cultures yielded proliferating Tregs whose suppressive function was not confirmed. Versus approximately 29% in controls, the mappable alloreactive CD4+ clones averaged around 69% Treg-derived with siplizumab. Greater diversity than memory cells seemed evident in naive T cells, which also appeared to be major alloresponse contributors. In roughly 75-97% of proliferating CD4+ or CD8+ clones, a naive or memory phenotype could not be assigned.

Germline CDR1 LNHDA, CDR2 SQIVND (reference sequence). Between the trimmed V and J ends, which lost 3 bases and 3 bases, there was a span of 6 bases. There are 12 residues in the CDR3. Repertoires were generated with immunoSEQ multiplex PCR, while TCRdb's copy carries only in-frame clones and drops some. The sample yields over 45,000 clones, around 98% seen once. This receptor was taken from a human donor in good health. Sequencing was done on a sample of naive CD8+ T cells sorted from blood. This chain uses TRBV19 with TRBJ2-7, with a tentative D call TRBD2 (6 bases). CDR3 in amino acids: CASSMGGYEQYF. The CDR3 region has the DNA TGTGCCAGTAGTATGGGGGGCTACGAGCAGTACTTC.